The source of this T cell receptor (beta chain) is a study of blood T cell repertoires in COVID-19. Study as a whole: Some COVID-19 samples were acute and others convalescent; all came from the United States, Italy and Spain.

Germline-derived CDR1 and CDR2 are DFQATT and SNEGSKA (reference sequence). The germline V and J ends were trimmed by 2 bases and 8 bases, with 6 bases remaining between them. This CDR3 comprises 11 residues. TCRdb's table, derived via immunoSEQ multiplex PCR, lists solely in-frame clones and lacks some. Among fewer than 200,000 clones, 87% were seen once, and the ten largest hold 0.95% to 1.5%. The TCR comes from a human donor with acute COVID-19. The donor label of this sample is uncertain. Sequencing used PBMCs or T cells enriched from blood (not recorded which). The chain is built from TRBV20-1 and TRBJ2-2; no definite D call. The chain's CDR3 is CSARMTGELFF. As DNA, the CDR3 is TGCAGTGCTAGAATGACAGGGGAGCTGTTTTTT.